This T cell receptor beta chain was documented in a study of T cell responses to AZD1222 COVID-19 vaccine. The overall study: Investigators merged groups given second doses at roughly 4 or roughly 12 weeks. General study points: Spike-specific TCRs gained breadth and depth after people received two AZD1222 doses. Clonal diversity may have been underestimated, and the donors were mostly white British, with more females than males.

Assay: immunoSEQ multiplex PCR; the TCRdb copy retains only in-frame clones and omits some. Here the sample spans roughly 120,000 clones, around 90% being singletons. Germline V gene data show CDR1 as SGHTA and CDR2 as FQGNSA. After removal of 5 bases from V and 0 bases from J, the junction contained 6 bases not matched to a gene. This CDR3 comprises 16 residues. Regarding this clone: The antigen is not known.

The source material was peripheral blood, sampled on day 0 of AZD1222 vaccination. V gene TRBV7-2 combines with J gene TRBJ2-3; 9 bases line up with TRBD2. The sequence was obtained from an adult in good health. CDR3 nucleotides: TGTGCCAGCAGCCTACATAGCGGGGGAAGCACAGATACGCAGTATTTT. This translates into CASSLHSGGSTDTQYF.